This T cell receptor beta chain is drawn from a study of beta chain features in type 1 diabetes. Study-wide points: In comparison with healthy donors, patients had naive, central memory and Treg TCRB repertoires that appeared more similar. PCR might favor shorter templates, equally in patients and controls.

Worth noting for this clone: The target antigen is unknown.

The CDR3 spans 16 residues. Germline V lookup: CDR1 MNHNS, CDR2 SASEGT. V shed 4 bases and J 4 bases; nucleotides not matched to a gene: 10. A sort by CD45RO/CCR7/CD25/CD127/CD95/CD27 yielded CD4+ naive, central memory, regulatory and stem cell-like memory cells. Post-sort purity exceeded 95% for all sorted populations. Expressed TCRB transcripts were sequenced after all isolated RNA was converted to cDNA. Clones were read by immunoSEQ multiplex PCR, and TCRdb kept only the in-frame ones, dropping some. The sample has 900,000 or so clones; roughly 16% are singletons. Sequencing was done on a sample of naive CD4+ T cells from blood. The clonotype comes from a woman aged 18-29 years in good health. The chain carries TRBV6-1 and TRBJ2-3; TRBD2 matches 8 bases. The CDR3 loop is CASSAHSGTSSDTQYF. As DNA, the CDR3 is TGTGCCAGCAGTGCGCATTCCGGGACTAGTTCAGATACGCAGTATTTT.